This entry describes one T cell receptor beta chain. Its recognized antigen is unknown. Germline is not matched at one junction end, which may reflect a read error. TRIzol reagent was used to extract blood RNA from unsorted whole blood, while the DNeasy Blood & Tissue kit provided the germline DNA. At the time of sampling, the patients had chronic HBV infection and had not received any treatment. Before surgery, approximately 4 milliliters of peripheral blood were collected into K2EDTA tubes. TCRbeta-specific cDNA was reverse-transcribed from approximately 0.5 ug total RNA using a constant-region primer and ProtoScript II reverse transcriptase. The TCRbeta libraries were prepared through three rounds of nested multiplex PCR following a slightly modified ARM-PCR procedure. Each of the first two PCR rounds ran for approximately 10 cycles using multiplex TRBV1-TRBV30 forward primers together with a Cbeta reverse primer. Sample barcodes and Illumina adapters were added in a final 25-cycle PCR with Deep VentR polymerase. Before sequencing, amplicons between 200 and 500 bp were purified from gel using a QIAquick gel extraction kit. The TCRbeta amplicons were sequenced with 250-bp paired-end reads on an Illumina HiSeq 2500. Regarding the original processing steps: To recover full CDR3 sequences, reads were quality-trimmed using Trimmomatic v0.33 and paired reads were then merged using FLASH v1.2.11. MiGEC v1.2.1b assigned V, D and J germline segments to the rearranged TCRbeta sequences. Clonotype statistics and Shannon-Wiener diversity indices were computed with VDJtools v1.0.0. Except for diversity analysis, only each sample's 250 most abundant clonotypes were used in subsequent analyses to reduce sampling bias. TCRdb reworked the public reads: Q25 trimming with fastp, MiXCR clone assembly, productive beta chains retained. Rows with a matching CDR3 protein are joined into one entry that keeps the most common DNA and genes. V and J calls and clone size were set by TCRdb, not the authors. Here the sample has fewer than 400,000 distinct CDR3 sequences; more than 55% occur a single time. The ten top clones hold about a sixth of the sample.

Per the germline V gene, MNHEY is the CDR1 and SVGAGI is the CDR2. The CDR3 runs 13 amino acids, cysteine and phenylalanine included. Only the CDR3 part of the read is kept: 39 bases, read in frame from the first base. These data come from a study of tumor-infiltrating lymphocytes in primary liver carcinoma (TCRdb year 2017). At the level of the whole study: Surgical resection was performed in China between late 2015 and early 2016 on about 5 patients with histopathologically diagnosed primary liver carcinoma. The five patients, three men and two women aged 30 to 69 years, had hepatocellular carcinoma (four) or combined HCC and intrahepatic cholangiocarcinoma (one). The five patients had tumors staged T1-T3 N0M0, with maximum diameters ranging from roughly 4 to 10 cm. Roughly 3.5 to 7.5 million productive TCRbeta reads were obtained per sample, and no significant difference in read depth was found between tissue types. TCRbeta repertoire sequencing, expression microarrays and whole-exome sequencing were combined in the study across five regions of each liver tumor, with adjacent normal tissue and blood also included. A total of approximately 35 specimens from 5 patients underwent TCRbeta repertoire sequencing, comprising 25 tumor regions, 5 adjacent noncancerous liver tissues and 5 peripheral blood samples. Technical replicate repertoires showed high reproducibility, with mean shared-clone rates around 0.9 and correlation coefficients above 0.95.

What the research found in general, with its limitations: The top 250 clones accounted for a significantly greater share of the repertoire in tumors than in blood (p = 0.039). Only the TCR beta chain was sequenced, which likely underestimates true repertoire diversity because unpaired alpha chains were not captured. Bulk unsorted samples precluded comparing CD4+ and CD8+ T cell repertoires. Repertoire overlap was found to be higher between tumor regions (mean approximately 35%) than between tumor-adjacent (about 17%) or tumor-blood (around 14%) pairs, consistent with antigen-driven expansion. The study included only five patients, and the authors note findings should be validated in a larger study.

Here the chain combines TRBV6-5 and TRBJ1-1; a confident D gene designation cannot be given. Sequenced sample: peripheral blood. The source is a woman in her twenties or thirties with primary liver carcinoma and hepatitis B virus infection. The sequenced DNA: TGTGTCAGCAGCTCCCACCTGAACACTGAAGCTTTCTTT. The encoded protein is CVSSSHLNTEAFF.